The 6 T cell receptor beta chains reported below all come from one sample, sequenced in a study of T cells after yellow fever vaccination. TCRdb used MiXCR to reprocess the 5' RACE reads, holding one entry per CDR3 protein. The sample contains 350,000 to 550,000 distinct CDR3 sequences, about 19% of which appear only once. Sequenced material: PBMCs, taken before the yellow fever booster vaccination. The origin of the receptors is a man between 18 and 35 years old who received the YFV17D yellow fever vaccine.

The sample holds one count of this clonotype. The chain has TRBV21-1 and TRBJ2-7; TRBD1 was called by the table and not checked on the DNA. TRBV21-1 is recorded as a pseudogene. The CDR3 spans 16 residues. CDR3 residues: CASSPPGPSGAHEQYV. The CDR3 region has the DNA TGTGCCAGCAGCCCCCCGGGCCCCTCAGGGGCCCACGAGCAGTACGTC.

DNA for the CDR3: TGTGCCAGCTCCGCGGGGACAGGGGCCTCACCCCTCCACTTT. This translates into CASSAGTGASPLHF. This chain links TRBV11-1 with TRBJ1-6, with 10 bases aligning to TRBD1. After removal of 8 bases from V and 10 bases from J, the junction contained 8 bases not matched to a gene. The CDR3 is 14 residues long. Germline V CDR1 and CDR2: SGHAT, FQDESV (reference sequence).

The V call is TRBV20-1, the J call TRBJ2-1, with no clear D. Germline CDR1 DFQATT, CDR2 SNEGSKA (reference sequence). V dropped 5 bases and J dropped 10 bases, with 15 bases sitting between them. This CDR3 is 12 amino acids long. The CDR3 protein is CSASAPVSEQFF. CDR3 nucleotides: TGCAGTGCTTCGGCTCCCGTCTCGGAGCAGTTCTTC.

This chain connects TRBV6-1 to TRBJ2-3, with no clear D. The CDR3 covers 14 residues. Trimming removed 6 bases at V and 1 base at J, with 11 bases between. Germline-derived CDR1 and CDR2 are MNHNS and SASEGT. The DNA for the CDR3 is TGTGCCAGCAGCGGGCGTCTGGGCACAGATACGCAGTATTTT. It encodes CASSGRLGTDTQYF.

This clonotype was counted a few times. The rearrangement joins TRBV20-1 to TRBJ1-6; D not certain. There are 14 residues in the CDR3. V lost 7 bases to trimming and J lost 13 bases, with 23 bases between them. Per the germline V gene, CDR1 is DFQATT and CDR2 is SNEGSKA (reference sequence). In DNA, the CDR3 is TGCAGTGGAGTTGTGGCCGGGCAGTTTCTGCCCCTCCACTTT. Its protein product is CSGVVAGQFLPLHF.

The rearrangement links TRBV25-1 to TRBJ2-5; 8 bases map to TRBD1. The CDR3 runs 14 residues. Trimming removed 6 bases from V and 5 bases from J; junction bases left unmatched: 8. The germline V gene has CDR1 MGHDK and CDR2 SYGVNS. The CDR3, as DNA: TGTGCCAGCAGCGAAGTCAGGGGGCGCGAGACCCAGTACTTC. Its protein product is CASSEVRGRETQYF.